A single sample gave rise to the 28 T cell receptor beta chains below, sequenced in a study of blood T cell repertoires in COVID-19. TCRdb's table, derived via immunoSEQ multiplex PCR, lists solely in-frame clones and lacks some. Of some 130,000 clones listed, about 76% were seen once; the top ten hold over 10%. The sample comprised peripheral blood. These receptors were obtained from a man of 80 years or more with acute or convalescent COVID-19.

The chain couples TRBV10-3 to TRBJ2-5; perhaps TRBD1 as D (6 bases). The CDR3 is 13 residues long. In germline, CDR1 is ENHRY, CDR2 SYGVKD. V was cut by 10 bases and J by 3 bases, with 15 bases left in between. DNA for the CDR3: TGTGCCAATCGAGGTCGGACAGAAGAGACCCAGTACTTC. Translating it yields CANRGRTEETQYF.

V gene TRBV7-7 combines with J gene TRBJ2-2; tentatively, D is TRBD2 (6 bases). The CDR3 is 15 amino acids. Trimming pared 1 base from V and 5 bases from J, leaving 11 bases between. From germline, CDR1 is SSHAT and CDR2 FNYEAQ (reference sequence). Here the CDR3 reads CASSLEPGRTGELFF. The CDR3 nucleotides are TGTGCCAGCAGCTTAGAGCCAGGGAGGACCGGGGAGCTGTTTTTT.

The rearrangement uses TRBV5-6 and TRBJ2-7; a possible D gene is TRBD1 (6 bases). V was trimmed by 3 bases and J by 2 bases, leaving 18 bases between them. CDR3 length equals 16 residues. The germline CDR1 and CDR2 sequences are SGHDT and YYEEEE. CDR3 region: CASSSPSRAGAYEQYF. DNA for the CDR3: TGTGCCAGCAGCTCGCCCTCCCGGGCAGGGGCCTACGAGCAGTACTTC.

The V call is TRBV6-6, the J call TRBJ2-2; 14 bases align to TRBD2. Looked up from germline, CDR1 is MNHNY and CDR2 is SVGAGI (reference sequence). This CDR3 region has 17 residues. The J segment lost 6 bases and the V segment lost 5 bases, leaving 8 bases of the junction unmatched. The CDR3 coding sequence is TGTGCCAGCAGTCACCCAGGACTAGCGGGGGGTGCCGGGGAGCTGTTTTTT. Its translation is CASSHPGLAGGAGELFF.

The chain has TRBV5-5 and TRBJ2-7; 8 bases match TRBD2. The CDR3 covers 17 residues. Trimming cost V 3 bases and J 4 bases; bases outside gene matches: 15. Per the germline V gene, CDR1 is SGHKS and CDR2 is YYEKEE (reference sequence). CDR3: CASSSTQRAGGPYEQYF. In DNA form, the CDR3 reads TGTGCCAGCAGCTCTACCCAAAGGGCGGGGGGCCCTTACGAGCAGTACTTC.

The chain combines TRBV6-1 with TRBJ1-1; D uncertain. CDR3 length equals 13 residues. CDR1 and CDR2 from the germline V gene are MNHNS and SASEGT. The ends were cut back, 3 bases at V and 9 bases at J, with 14 bases in the middle. In nucleotides, the CDR3 is TGTGCCAGCAGTGAGGTACAAGGAGGAAAAGCTTTCTTT. This codes for CASSEVQGGKAFF.

The rearrangement uses TRBV5-1 and TRBJ1-2; D perhaps matches TRBD1 (6 bases). Germline loops: CDR1 SGHRS, CDR2 YFSETQ. With 4 bases removed from V and 3 bases from J, the gap between germline ends came to 13 bases. The CDR3 is 14 amino acids. The CDR3 DNA sequence: TGCGCCAGCAGCCCTACCCCAGGGGACTATGGCTACACCTTC. It codes for CASSPTPGDYGYTF.

The table lists this clone with a few counts. The chain combines TRBV9 with TRBJ1-4; 8 positions match TRBD1. The CDR3 extends over 15 amino acids. V lost 8 bases and J lost 0; bases outside the gene matches: 6. Germline lookup yields CDR1 SGDLS and CDR2 YYNGEE. CDR3 bases: TGTGCCAGTGGGACAGGCACTGCAACTAATGAAAAACTGTTTTTT. It yields the protein CASGTGTATNEKLFF.

This chain joins TRBV7-2 and TRBJ2-1; 10 bases match TRBD2. V lost 5 bases and J lost 2; bases outside the gene matches: 3. The CDR3 contains 15 residues. CDR1 is SGHTA, CDR2 FQGNSA, per germline. The CDR3 DNA sequence: TGTGCCAGCAGCCTGGGGACTAGCGCCTACAATGAGCAGTTCTTC. This encodes CASSLGTSAYNEQFF.

V is TRBV25-1 and J is TRBJ1-2; 8 positions agree with TRBD1. Unmatched junction bases numbered 4, after V lost 6 bases and J lost 7 bases. Germline CDR1 MGHDK, CDR2 SYGVNS. The CDR3 loop spans 12 amino acids. In DNA, the CDR3 is TGTGCCAGCAGGCAGGGGGCGAGTGGCTACACCTTC. As protein: CASRQGASGYTF.

Only a few counts were recorded for this clone. The CDR3 DNA sequence: TGTGCCATCAGTGGACAGGGGACGACTGAAGCTTTCTTT. The encoded protein is CAISGQGTTEAFF. This sequence joins TRBV10-3 and TRBJ1-1; TRBD1 matches 8 bases. The CDR3 is made up of 13 amino acids. Germline V CDR1 and CDR2: ENHRY, SYGVKD. V was clipped by 4 bases and J by 5 bases; unmatched bases: 3.

This clone was detected only a few times. V and J are TRBV27 and TRBJ2-2; 7 positions agree with TRBD1. Germline V gives CDR1 MNHEY, CDR2 SMNVEV (reference sequence). Trimming removed 3 bases from V and 4 bases from J; junction bases left unmatched: 5. This CDR3 region has 15 residues. CDR3 loop: CASSFDRDATGELFF. CDR3 nucleotide sequence: TGTGCCAGCAGTTTCGACAGGGATGCCACCGGGGAGCTGTTTTTT.

The table lists this clone with many counts. The chain couples TRBV7-8 to TRBJ2-7; D is ambiguous. The germline V and J ends were trimmed by 1 base and 5 bases, with 6 bases remaining between them. This CDR3 contains 12 residues. Germline V gene sequence: CDR1 SGHVS, CDR2 FQNEAQ. DNA for the CDR3: TGTGCCAGCAGCTTAGGTCGGGACGAGCAGTACTTC. Translated, it gives CASSLGRDEQYF. Using reference TRBV7-8 and TRBJ2-7 for the parts outside the CDR3, the full variable domain is GAGVSQSPRYKVAKRGQDVALRCDPISGHVSLFWYQQALGQGPEFLTYFQNEAQLDKSGLPSDRFFAERPEGSVSTLKIQRTQQEDSAVYLCASSLGRDEQYFGPGTRLTVT.

The V gene is TRBV19, the J gene TRBJ2-1; 8 nucleotides align to TRBD2. V lost 7 bases, J lost 7 bases, and 6 bases stayed unmatched. Germline V gene sequence: CDR1 LNHDA, CDR2 SQIVND (reference sequence). This CDR3 contains 13 residues. The CDR3 region is CASNSGGRNEQFF. The CDR3 DNA follows: TGTGCCAGTAATTCGGGGGGGCGGAATGAGCAGTTCTTC.

The chain recombines TRBV3-1 (or the pseudogene TRBV3-2) with TRBJ1-6, with D tentatively TRBD1 (6 bases). Germline assignment: CDR1 LGHDT and CDR2 YNNKEL (reference sequence). V lost 2 bases and J 12 bases, leaving 17 bases between the germline ends. There are 15 residues in the CDR3. The CDR3 sequence: CASSQLTGRIQPLHF. The CDR3 DNA reads TGTGCCAGCAGCCAACTTACAGGGAGAATTCAACCCCTCCACTTT.

This clone was counted only a few times. The DNA of the CDR3 is TGTGCCACCAGTGGAGGGACAGGGGTAAACCAAGAGACCCAGTACTTC. Protein sequence: CATSGGTGVNQETQYF. The chain links TRBV24-1 to TRBJ2-5; 10 bases match TRBD1. CDR1 KGHDR and CDR2 SFDVKD come from the germline V gene. Trimming removed 5 bases from V and 0 bases from J; junction bases left unmatched: 5. The CDR3 has 16 residues.

This chain links TRBV9 with TRBJ2-7; the match to TRBD1 covers 7 bases. CDR3 size: 14 residues. Germline V lookup: CDR1 SGDLS, CDR2 YYNGEE. V trimming: 4 bases; J trimming: 4 bases; junction bases outside the gene matches: 8. The CDR3 here is CASSTTGTAYEQYF. The CDR3 nucleotides read TGTGCCAGCAGCACCACCGGGACAGCTTACGAGCAGTACTTC. Together with reference TRBV9 and TRBJ2-7, the CDR3 gives the full variable domain: DSGVTQTPKHLITATGQRVTLRCSPRSGDLSVYWYQQSLDQGLQFLIQYYNGEERAKGNILERFSAQQFPDLHSELNLSSLELGDSALYFCASSTTGTAYEQYFGPGTRLTVT.

In nucleotides, the CDR3 is TGTGCCACCAGTGATTTGAGTCGGACTAGCGGGGGACCCCAGCGGTACTTC. Amino acid sequence: CATSDLSRTSGGPQRYF. The rearrangement uses TRBV24-1 and TRBJ2-5, with 13 positions matching TRBD2. The CDR3 spans 17 residues. V lost 0 bases to trimming and J lost 13 bases; unmatched junction nucleotides: 13. Germline V lookup: CDR1 KGHDR, CDR2 SFDVKD.

There are a few counts of this clone. The CDR3 DNA sequence: TGTGCCAGCAGCTCGCAGGCGAACACTGAAGCTTTCTTT. Residues: CASSSQANTEAFF. This chain joins TRBV7-2 and TRBJ1-1; no firm D call. The germline V gene has CDR1 SGHTA and CDR2 FQGNSA. This CDR3 comprises 13 residues. Trimming removed 4 bases at V and 1 base at J, with 7 bases between.

The chain uses TRBV7-2 and TRBJ2-7; 12 nucleotides line up with TRBD2. The CDR3 runs 15 residues. The germline V gene has CDR1 SGHTA and CDR2 FQGNSA. J gave up 7 bases and V 1 base, and 5 bases lay outside the gene matches. Here the CDR3 DNA reads TGTGCCAGCAGCTTAGGCACTAGCGGGGGGCGGGAGCAGTACTTC. This codes for CASSLGTSGGREQYF.

The chain employs TRBV7-8 and TRBJ2-1; D perhaps matches TRBD2 (6 bases). Per the germline V gene, CDR1 is SGHVS and CDR2 is FQNEAQ. The V gene lost 5 bases and the J gene lost 0 bases, with 14 bases spanning the gap. CDR3 length: 16 residues. CDR3 in DNA: TGTGCCAGCAGCCCGCGGGACCCAAGCTCCTACAATGAGCAGTTCTTC. It codes for CASSPRDPSSYNEQFF.

The chain couples TRBV7-2 to TRBJ1-6; D perhaps matches TRBD1 (5 bases). V lost 3 bases, J lost 7 bases, and 13 bases lay in between. CDR3 size: 15 residues. The V gene's germline CDR1 is SGHTA and CDR2 FQGNSA. The CDR3 nucleotides read TGTGCCAGCAGCTTGGGGGGGAGGAGCAATTCACCCCTCCACTTT. Amino acids: CASSLGGRSNSPLHF. The full variable domain, rest sourced from reference TRBV7-2 and TRBJ1-6, is GAGVSQSPSNKVTEKGKDVELRCDPISGHTALYWYRQSLGQGLEFLIYFQGNSAPDKSGLPSDRFSAERTGGSVSTLTIQRTQQEDSAVYLCASSLGGRSNSPLHFGNGTRLTVT.

The chain employs TRBV6-6 and TRBJ1-1; D is uncertain. This CDR3 has 15 residues. Per the germline V gene, CDR1 is MNHNY and CDR2 is SVGAGI (reference sequence). Trimming left V 6 bases short and J 2 bases short, with 16 bases between. The CDR3 loop reads CASSNSRISNTEAFF. CDR3 coding DNA: TGTGCCAGCAGCAACAGTAGGATATCTAACACTGAAGCTTTCTTT.

J is TRBJ2-1 and V is TRBV2, with 9 bases lining up with TRBD2. Germline CDR1 SNHLY, CDR2 FYNNEI. The CDR3 loop spans 14 amino acids. V lost 5 bases and J lost 12; bases outside the gene matches: 11. The CDR3 DNA reads TGTGCCAGCAGTTTGAACCAGCGGGGGGCCTTGCAGTTCTTC. It is translated as CASSLNQRGALQFF.

V gene TRBV19 combines with J gene TRBJ1-1, with TRBD1 matching over 9 bases. Germline CDR1 is LNHDA and CDR2 is SQIVND (reference sequence). CDR3 size: 14 residues. With 4 bases clipped from V and 5 bases from J, the junction kept 5 bases outside the gene matches. CDR3 in amino acids: CASSTRDRGTEAFF. The DNA for the CDR3 is TGTGCCAGTAGTACACGTGACAGGGGGACTGAAGCTTTCTTT.

V usage is TRBV23-1 and J usage is TRBJ1-4; D possibly corresponds to TRBD1 (6 bases). TRBV23-1 qualifies as an ORF whose function is uncertain. This CDR3 contains 16 residues. With 2 bases removed from V and 3 bases from J, the gap between germline ends came to 13 bases. The CDR3 protein is CASSQRSGQPNEKLFF. DNA of the CDR3: TGCGCCAGCAGTCAACGCTCAGGACAGCCTAATGAAAAACTGTTTTTT.

The chain has TRBV19 and TRBJ1-1; 11 bases are a match to TRBD1. Looked up from germline, CDR1 is LNHDA and CDR2 is SQIVND (reference sequence). The CDR3 sequence is 16 residues long. The junction had 14 bases not matched to a gene; V was cut back by 10 bases and J by 4 bases. The CDR3 sequence: CAISLGTGGLRTEAFF. CDR3 nucleotides: TGTGCCATTTCTCTCGGGACAGGGGGTTTGCGCACTGAAGCTTTCTTT.

The chain uses TRBV4-2 and TRBJ2-3, with 7 bases identical to TRBD1. This CDR3 has 16 residues. Losses at the gene ends were 3 bases for V and 3 bases for J; bases not matched to a gene: 9. The germline CDR1 and CDR2 sequences are LGHNA and YNFKEQ. CDR3 loop: CASSQQGEPNTDTQYF. In nucleotides, the CDR3 is TGTGCCAGCAGCCAGCAGGGGGAGCCTAATACAGATACGCAGTATTTT.